Given below is one T cell receptor beta chain in context. Additional DNA sequences in this sample encode the identical CDR3. This sample stems from a study of shared clonotypes between healthy human individuals. Naive CD8 cells comprised CD45RO-negative, CCR7-positively selected cells, excluding terminally differentiated effector memory CD45RA+ cells. Each donor was a Caucasian adult residing in Nashville, Tennessee. TCRdb's table, derived via immunoSEQ multiplex PCR, lists solely in-frame clones and lacks some. The sample gives hundreds of thousands of clones, around 93% of which show up once; approximately 25% is in the top ten. CDR1 and CDR2 (germline): MGHRA, YSYEKL. CDR3 length: 13 amino acids. V lost 3 bases and J 2 bases, leaving 8 bases between the germline ends.

This TCR derives from a man younger than 45 in good health. The rearrangement links TRBV4-1 to TRBJ2-7, with D perhaps matching TRBD1 (6 bases). The sample consisted of naive CD8+ T cells sorted from blood. The CDR3 region has the DNA TGCGCCAGCAGCCAGGGGGCTACCTACGAGCAGTACTTC. Its protein is CASSQGATYEQYF.